This TCR beta chain appears in the sequencing data of a study of blood T cell repertoires in COVID-19. At the level of the study: Samples of COVID-19 (acute and convalescent) were obtained from the United States, Italy and Spain. Sample material is recorded as cDNA or gDNA derived from T cells, B-cell-depleted T cells, or PBMCs.

How the authors handled the data: Amplification of reference gene primers provided the estimated nucleated cell counts. Profiling relied on immunoSEQ multiplex PCR, and the TCRdb table lists in-frame clones only, not all of them. Clone size and the V and J calls come from that table; the DNA yielded D and trimming. The table lists nearly 50,000 clones, more than 75% of them singletons. The CDR3 is 16 residues long. V gave up 4 bases and J gave up 4 bases; unmatched junction bases: 11. Germline lookup yields CDR1 SGHRS and CDR2 YFSETQ. The chain carries TRBV5-1 and TRBJ1-2; 9 bases are a match to TRBD1. This receptor was identified in a woman aged 60 to 75 with acute or convalescent COVID-19. Sequencing used peripheral blood. The DNA of the CDR3 is TGCGCCAGCAGCCTTGGACAGGGGCACTATGGCTATGGCTACACCTTC. It specifies CASSLGQGHYGYGYTF.